Listed below are T cell receptor beta chains from one sample, sequenced in a study of cytomegalovirus exposure and HLA in healthy donors. The data were produced by immunoSEQ multiplex PCR, yet TCRdb's version contains in-frame clones alone and is incomplete. The repertoire holds 150,000 to 200,000 clones, with 70% to 85% as singletons. The sample comprised PBMCs. The receptors here all came from a man in his forties or fifties in good health and CMV-seropositive. Each CDR3 is given with its conserved first and last residue. The D gene is left open where the match is weak. Part of the rows lack a size; the others show once, few, many or a class for expanded clones.

TRBV19	.	.	TRBJ1-1	TGTGCCAGTAGTATTCAAGGGGCCAGCAACACTGAAGCTTTCTTT	CASSIQGASNTEAFF
TRBV12-5	.	.	TRBJ1-5	TGTGCTAGTGGTACTGGGGGCCGGAATCAGCCCCAGCATTTT	CASGTGGRNQPQHF
TRBV29-1	few	.	TRBJ1-2	TGCAGCGTTGATTGGGGGTTTAGGGACAATGGCTACACCTTC	CSVDWGFRDNGYTF
TRBV14	once	.	TRBJ2-2	TGTGCCAGCAGCCCGAGGGTTCTCGGGGAGCTGTTTTTT	CASSPRVLGELFF
TRBV19	.	.	TRBJ1-1	TGTGCCAGTAGCCCAACAGGGAACACTGAAGCTTTCTTT	CASSPTGNTEAFF
TRBV7-8	.	TRBD1	TRBJ1-2	TGTGCCAGCAGCTTAGGACAGGGGGTCTATGTCTACACCTTC	CASSLGQGVYVYTF
TRBV5-1	.	TRBD1	TRBJ1-2	TGCGCCAGCAGCTCTAGACAGGGTGTGAGCGGCTACACCTTC	CASSSRQGVSGYTF
TRBV7-9	once	.	TRBJ1-1	TGTGCCAGCAGTGGACAGTTTGAAGCTTTCTTT	CASSGQFEAFF
TRBV6-5	.	TRBD1	TRBJ2-5	TGTGCCAGCAGTTACCTCAGGGGGCTGGAGACCCAGTACTTC	CASSYLRGLETQYF
TRBV11-2	.	TRBD1	TRBJ1-2	TGTGCCAGCAGCCCCCGGACAGGGGGTCCTTACACCTTC	CASSPRTGGPYTF
TRBV10-3	.	TRBD2	TRBJ2-1	TGTGCCATCAGTGATTCTAGCGGGGTGTACAATGAGCAGTTCTTC	CAISDSSGVYNEQFF
TRBV6-1	once	.	TRBJ2-5	TGTGCCAGCAGTGAGAGAACGGGGTGGCGATGGACCCAGTACTTC	CASSERTGWRWTQYF
TRBV11-3	.	.	TRBJ2-2	TGTGCCAGCAGGGCCGCAGCCGGGGGCACCGGGGAGCTGTTTTTT	CASRAAAGGTGELFF
TRBV5-6	few	TRBD1	TRBJ2-3	TGTGCCAGCAGCATCTCCGGGACAGGGGGCAGGGATACGCAGTATTTT	CASSISGTGGRDTQYF
TRBV9	.	TRBD2	TRBJ2-1	TGTGCCAGCAGCGGGGGACTAGCGGGTGCCCAGTTCTTC	CASSGGLAGAQFF
TRBV5-1	few	.	TRBJ1-1	TGCGCCAGCAGCTTGGGCCAGGGGCTTGAAGCTTTCTTT	CASSLGQGLEAFF
TRBV27	.	.	TRBJ2-3	TGTGCCAGCAGTTATCTAGGCGATACGCAGTATTTT	CASSYLGDTQYF
TRBV7-3	.	.	TRBJ2-2	TGTGCCAGCAGCGACCAGGGGGGACTAGTCGGCACCGGGGAGCTGTTTTTT	CASSDQGGLVGTGELFF
TRBV5-1	once	TRBD2	TRBJ2-7	TGCGCCAGCAGCTGGACTAGCGGGGGACATTCTCTGTACGAGCAGTACTTC	CASSWTSGGHSLYEQYF
TRBV29-1	few	.	TRBJ2-1	TGCAGCGTTGAAGACAGGACTAAGACTGAGCAGTTCTTC	CSVEDRTKTEQFF
TRBV19	.	TRBD1	TRBJ1-2	TGTGCCAGTAGCCCTCCGGGACAGAACTACACCTTC	CASSPPGQNYTF
TRBV4-1	.	.	TRBJ2-1	TGCGCCAGCAGCCAAGTTCCGGGGGGCGGCTCCTACAATGAGCAGTTCTTC	CASSQVPGGGSYNEQFF
TRBV30	.	.	TRBJ1-3	TGTGCCTGGAGTGTGTCCTCCGGAAACACCATATATTTT	CAWSVSSGNTIYF
TRBV12-5	few	TRBD1	TRBJ1-1	TGTGCTAGTGGTCCCCCGACAGGGTTCAACACTGAAGCTTTCTTT	CASGPPTGFNTEAFF
TRBV7-8	few	TRBD2	TRBJ2-2	TGTGCCAGCAGCTTAGTAGGGCTAGCGGGAGCCGGGGAGCTGTTTTTT	CASSLVGLAGAGELFF
TRBV11-3	.	TRBD1	TRBJ2-1	TGTGCCAGCAGCCGACAGGGGGCCAGGGGGGAAGATGAGCAGTTCTTC	CASSRQGARGEDEQFF
TRBV6-1	.	.	TRBJ1-1	TGTGCCAGCTTGGAGGAGGGTCGAGCTTTCTTT	CASLEEGRAFF
TRBV5-1	.	.	TRBJ1-1	TGCGCCAGCAGCTTGGTTGGGGCGAACACTGAAGCTTTCTTT	CASSLVGANTEAFF
TRBV2	.	.	TRBJ2-3	TGTGCCAGCGGCCGGAGGACTCTCTCATTTAGTGCTAGCACAGATACGCAGTATTTT	CASGRRTLSFSASTDTQYF